This T cell receptor beta chain was observed in a study of T cell clonality in common variable immunodeficiency. The repertoire was sequenced with immunoSEQ multiplex PCR; TCRdb's copy has only in-frame clones and lacks some. The sample has more than 55,000 clones, none seen only once. Ten or more counts support this clone. Material: peripheral blood mononuclear cells. The TCR originated in a person aged 18 to 75 in good health.

CDR3 in amino acids: CASSFDASRGTDTQYF. CDR3 DNA, as far as it was read: TGCGCCAGCAGCTTCGACGCTAGTCGGGGCACAGATACG. V is TRBV5-1 and J is TRBJ2-3; no reliable D call. The read comes to an end 3 residues before the CDR3 does, leaving the germline J gene to fill in the end. Trimming pared 2 bases from V and 1 base from J, leaving 14 bases between. The CDR3 is 16 residues long. CDR1 is SGHRS and CDR2 is YFSETQ in the germline V gene.